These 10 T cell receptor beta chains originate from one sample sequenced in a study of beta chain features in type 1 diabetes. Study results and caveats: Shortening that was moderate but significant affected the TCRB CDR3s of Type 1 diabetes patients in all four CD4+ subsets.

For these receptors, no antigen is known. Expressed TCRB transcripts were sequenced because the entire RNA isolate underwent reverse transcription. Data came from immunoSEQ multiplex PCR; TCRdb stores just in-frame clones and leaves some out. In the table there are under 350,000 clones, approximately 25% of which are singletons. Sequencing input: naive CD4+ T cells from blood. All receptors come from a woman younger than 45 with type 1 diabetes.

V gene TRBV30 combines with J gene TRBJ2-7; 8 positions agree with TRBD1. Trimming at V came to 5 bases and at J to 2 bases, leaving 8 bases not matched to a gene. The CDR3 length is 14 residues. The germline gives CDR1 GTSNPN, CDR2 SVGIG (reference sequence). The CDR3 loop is CAWGPGQDPYEQYF. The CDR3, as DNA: TGTGCCTGGGGACCGGGACAGGATCCCTACGAGCAGTACTTC.

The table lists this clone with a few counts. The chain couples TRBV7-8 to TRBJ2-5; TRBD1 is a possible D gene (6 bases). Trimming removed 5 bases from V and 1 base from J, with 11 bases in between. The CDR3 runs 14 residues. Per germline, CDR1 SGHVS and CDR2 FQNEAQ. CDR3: CASSPRTVQETQYF. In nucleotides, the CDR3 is TGTGCCAGCAGCCCAAGGACAGTCCAAGAGACCCAGTACTTC.

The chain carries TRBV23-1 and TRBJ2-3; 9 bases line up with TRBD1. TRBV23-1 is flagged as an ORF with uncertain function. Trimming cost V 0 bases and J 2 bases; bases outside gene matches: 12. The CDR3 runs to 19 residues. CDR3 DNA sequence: TGCGCCAGCAGTCAATCTGGGACAGGGTCCTCAGTCCTCACAGATACGCAGTATTTT. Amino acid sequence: CASSQSGTGSSVLTDTQYF.

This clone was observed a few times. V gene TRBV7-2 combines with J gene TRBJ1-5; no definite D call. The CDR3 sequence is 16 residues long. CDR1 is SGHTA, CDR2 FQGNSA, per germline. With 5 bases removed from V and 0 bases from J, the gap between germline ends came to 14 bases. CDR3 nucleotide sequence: TGTGCCAGCAGCATAAACAGTCCCCTTAGCAATCAGCCCCAGCATTTT. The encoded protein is CASSINSPLSNQPQHF.

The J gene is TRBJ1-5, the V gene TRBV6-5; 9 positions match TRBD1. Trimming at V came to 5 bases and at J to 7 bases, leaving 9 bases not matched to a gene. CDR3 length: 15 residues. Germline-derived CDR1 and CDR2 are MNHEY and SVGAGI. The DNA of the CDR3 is TGTGCCAGCAGTCAAACAGGGGGCACGTACCAGCCCCAGCATTTT. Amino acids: CASSQTGGTYQPQHF.

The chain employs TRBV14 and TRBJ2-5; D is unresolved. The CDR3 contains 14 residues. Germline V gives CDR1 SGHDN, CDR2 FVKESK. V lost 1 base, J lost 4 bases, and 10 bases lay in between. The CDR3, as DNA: TGTGCCAGCAGCCAAGGCTTTCGCGTAGAGACCCAGTACTTC. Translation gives CASSQGFRVETQYF.

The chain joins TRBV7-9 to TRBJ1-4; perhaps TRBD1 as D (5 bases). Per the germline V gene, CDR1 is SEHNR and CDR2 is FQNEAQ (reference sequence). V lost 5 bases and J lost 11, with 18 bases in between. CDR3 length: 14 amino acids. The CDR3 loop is CASSLLGPGGKLFF. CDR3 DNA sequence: TGTGCCAGCAGCCTCCTCGGTCCCGGGGGGAAACTGTTTTTT.

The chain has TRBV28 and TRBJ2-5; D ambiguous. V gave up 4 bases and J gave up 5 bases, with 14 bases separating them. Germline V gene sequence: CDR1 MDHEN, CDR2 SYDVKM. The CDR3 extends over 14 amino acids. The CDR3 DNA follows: TGTGCCAGCAGTTCGGAGCCCTCTTGGGAGACCCAGTACTTC. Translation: CASSSEPSWETQYF.

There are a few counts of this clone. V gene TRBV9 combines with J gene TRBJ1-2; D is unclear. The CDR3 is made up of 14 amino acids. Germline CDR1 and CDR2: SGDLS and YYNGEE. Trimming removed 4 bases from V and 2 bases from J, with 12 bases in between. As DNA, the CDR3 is TGTGCCAGCAGCACAAGCAGGCAGAACTATGGCTACACCTTC. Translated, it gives CASSTSRQNYGYTF.

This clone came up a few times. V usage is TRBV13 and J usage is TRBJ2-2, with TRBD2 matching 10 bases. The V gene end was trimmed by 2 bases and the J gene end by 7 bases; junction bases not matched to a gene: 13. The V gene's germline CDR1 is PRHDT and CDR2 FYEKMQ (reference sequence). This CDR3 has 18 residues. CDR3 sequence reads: CASSLRRHASGRGGELFF. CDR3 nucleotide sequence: TGTGCCAGCAGCTTAAGACGGCACGCTAGCGGGAGAGGCGGGGAGCTGTTTTTT.